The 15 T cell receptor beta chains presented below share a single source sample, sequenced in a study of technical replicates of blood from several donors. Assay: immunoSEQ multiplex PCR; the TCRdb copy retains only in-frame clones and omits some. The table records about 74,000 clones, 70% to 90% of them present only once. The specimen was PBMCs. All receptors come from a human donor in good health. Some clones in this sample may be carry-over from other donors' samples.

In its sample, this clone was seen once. The CDR3 coding sequence is TGCGCCAGCAGCCGGACCGGGAGGAATTCACCCCTCCACTTT. Translating gives CASSRTGRNSPLHF. The chain employs TRBV5-1 and TRBJ1-6; D gene ambiguous. The germline CDR1 and CDR2 sequences are SGHRS and YFSETQ. This CDR3 contains 14 residues. The ends were cut back, 4 bases at V and 7 bases at J, with 12 bases in the middle.

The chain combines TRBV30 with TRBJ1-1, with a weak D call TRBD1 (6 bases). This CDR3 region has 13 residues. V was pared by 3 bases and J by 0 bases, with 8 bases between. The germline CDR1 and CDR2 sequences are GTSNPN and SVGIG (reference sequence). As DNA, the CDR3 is TGTGCCTGGAGCCAGGGGATGAACACTGAAGCTTTCTTT. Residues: CAWSQGMNTEAFF.

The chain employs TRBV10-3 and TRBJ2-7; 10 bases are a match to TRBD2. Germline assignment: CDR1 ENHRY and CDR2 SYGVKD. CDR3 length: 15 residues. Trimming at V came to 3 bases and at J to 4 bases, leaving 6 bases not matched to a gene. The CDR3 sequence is CAISDASGRNYEQYF. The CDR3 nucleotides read TGTGCCATCAGTGATGCTAGCGGGAGAAATTACGAGCAGTACTTC.

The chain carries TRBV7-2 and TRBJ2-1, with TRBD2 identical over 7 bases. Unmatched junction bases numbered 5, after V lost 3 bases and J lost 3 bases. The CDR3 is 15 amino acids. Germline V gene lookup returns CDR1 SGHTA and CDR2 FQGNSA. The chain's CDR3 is CASSFGTTDYNEQFF. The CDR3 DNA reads TGTGCCAGCAGCTTCGGGACTACCGACTACAATGAGCAGTTCTTC.

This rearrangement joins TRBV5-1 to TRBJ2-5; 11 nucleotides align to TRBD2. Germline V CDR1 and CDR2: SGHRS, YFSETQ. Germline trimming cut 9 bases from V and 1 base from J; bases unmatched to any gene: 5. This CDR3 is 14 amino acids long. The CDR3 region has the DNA TGCGCCACCAAGGGGACTAGCGGCCAAGAGACCCAGTACTTC. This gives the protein CATKGTSGQETQYF. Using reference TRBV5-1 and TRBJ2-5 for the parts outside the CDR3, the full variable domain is KAGVTQTPRYLIKTRGQQVTLSCSPISGHRSVSWYQQTPGQGLQFLFEYFSETQRNKGNFPGRFSGRQFSNSRSEMNVSTLELGDSALYLCATKGTSGQETQYFGPGTRLLVL.

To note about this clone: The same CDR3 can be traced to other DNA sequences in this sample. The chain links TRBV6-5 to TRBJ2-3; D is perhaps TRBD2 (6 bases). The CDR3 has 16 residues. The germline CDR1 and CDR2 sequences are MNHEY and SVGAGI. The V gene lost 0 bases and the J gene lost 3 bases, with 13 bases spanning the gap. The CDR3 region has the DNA TGTGCCAGCAGTTACTCGCCAGGCCGGGGGACAGATACGCAGTATTTT. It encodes CASSYSPGRGTDTQYF.

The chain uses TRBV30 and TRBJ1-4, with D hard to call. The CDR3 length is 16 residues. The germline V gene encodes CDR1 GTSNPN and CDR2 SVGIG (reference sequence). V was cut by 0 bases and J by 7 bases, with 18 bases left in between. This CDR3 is CAWSVNVGSGVEKLFF. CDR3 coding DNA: TGTGCCTGGAGTGTAAATGTTGGCAGTGGAGTTGAAAAACTGTTTTTT.

The chain's CDR3 is CASSLAGLKTEAFF. CDR3 DNA: TGTGCCAGCAGCTTGGCGGGGCTTAAAACTGAAGCTTTCTTT. V and J are TRBV7-2 and TRBJ1-1, with D possibly TRBD1 on 5 matching bases. This CDR3 spans 14 amino acids. Germline assignment: CDR1 SGHTA and CDR2 FQGNSA. The V and J ends lost 3 bases and 5 bases respectively, with 13 bases between them.

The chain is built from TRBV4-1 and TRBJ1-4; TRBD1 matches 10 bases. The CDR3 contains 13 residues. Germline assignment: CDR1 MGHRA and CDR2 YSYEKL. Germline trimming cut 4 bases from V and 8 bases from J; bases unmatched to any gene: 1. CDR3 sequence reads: CASSRTGGEKLFF. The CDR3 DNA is TGCGCCAGCAGCCGGACAGGGGGAGAAAAACTGTTTTTT.

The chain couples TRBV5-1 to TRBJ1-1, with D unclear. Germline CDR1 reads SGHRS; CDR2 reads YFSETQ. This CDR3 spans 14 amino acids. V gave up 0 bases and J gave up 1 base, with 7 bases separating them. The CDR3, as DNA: TGCGCCAGCAGCTTGGTAGCGGCGAACACTGAAGCTTTCTTT. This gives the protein CASSLVAANTEAFF.

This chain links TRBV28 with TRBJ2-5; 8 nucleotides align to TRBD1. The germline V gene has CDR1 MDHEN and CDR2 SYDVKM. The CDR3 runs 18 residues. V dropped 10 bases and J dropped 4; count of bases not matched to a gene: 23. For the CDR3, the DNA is TGTGCCACGTCGTCAGGGGGCTTTAGGGGTGGGTTAGGAGAGACCCAGTACTTC. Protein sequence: CATSSGGFRGGLGETQYF. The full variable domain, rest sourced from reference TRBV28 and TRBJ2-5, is DVKVTQSSRYLVKRTGEKVFLECVQDMDHENMFWYRQDPGLGLRLIYFSYDVKMKEKGDIPEGYSVSREKKERFSLILESASTNQTSMYLCATSSGGFRGGLGETQYFGPGTRLLVL.

The CDR3 loop is CASSHRGTVEKLFF. The DNA for the CDR3 is TGTGCCAGTAGCCACAGGGGAACGGTTGAAAAACTGTTTTTT. The chain couples TRBV19 to TRBJ1-4; 7 nucleotides align to TRBD1. The CDR3 contains 14 residues. Trimming removed 6 bases from V and 7 bases from J; junction bases left unmatched: 8. Germline V gene lookup returns CDR1 LNHDA and CDR2 SQIVND (reference sequence).

The CDR3 loop is CASSPLGTSGGPFSEQYF. For the CDR3, the DNA is TGTGCCAGCAGCCCCTTGGGGACTAGCGGGGGGCCCTTTTCCGAGCAGTACTTC. The chain combines TRBV4-2 with TRBJ2-7, with 15 bases that match TRBD2. The CDR3 loop spans 18 amino acids. CDR1 and CDR2 from the germline V gene are LGHNA and YNFKEQ. V lost 4 bases to trimming and J lost 6 bases; unmatched junction nucleotides: 13.

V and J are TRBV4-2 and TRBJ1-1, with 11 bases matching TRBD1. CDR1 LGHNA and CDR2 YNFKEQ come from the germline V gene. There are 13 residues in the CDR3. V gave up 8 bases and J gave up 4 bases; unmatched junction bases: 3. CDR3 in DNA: TGTGCCAGCCGGGGACAGGGGGGCACTGAAGCTTTCTTT. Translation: CASRGQGGTEAFF.

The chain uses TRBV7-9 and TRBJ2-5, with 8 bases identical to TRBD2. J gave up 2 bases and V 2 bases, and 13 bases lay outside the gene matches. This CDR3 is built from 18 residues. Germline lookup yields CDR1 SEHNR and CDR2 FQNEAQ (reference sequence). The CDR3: CASSLLAGIPLPQETQYF. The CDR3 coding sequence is TGTGCCAGCAGCTTACTAGCGGGTATCCCACTCCCGCAAGAGACCCAGTACTTC.